The 7 T cell receptor beta chains presented below share a single source sample, sequenced in a study of blood T cells in healthy people across ages (dated by TCRdb to about 2015). Libraries were constructed by 5' RACE. The sequencer was an Illumina HiSeq 2500. A second roughly 7 to 11 cycle PCR used a sample-barcoded 5' primer and a J-beta primer mix. The public reads were quality trimmed at Q25 with fastp and then assembled into clones with MiXCR by TCRdb, keeping productive beta chains. CDR3 protein duplicates are merged, each entry listing the most common genes and DNA. Across this sample there are over 600,000 distinct CDR3 sequences, with around three fifths seen only once. The ten largest clones take up 20% to 30% of the sample. What was sequenced was blood. The source is a man aged 40-55 years in good health.

This clonotype came up many times. V gene TRBV7-2 combines with J gene TRBJ2-4, with 7 bases aligning to TRBD2. The V gene's germline CDR1 is SGHTA and CDR2 FQGNSA. The CDR3 consists of 16 residues. The V gene end was trimmed by 5 bases and the J gene end by 7 bases; junction bases not matched to a gene: 14. In DNA, the CDR3 is TGTGCCAGCAGCCAGGCAACTAGCGTAGTCGGGAACATTCAGTACTTC. Translated, it gives CASSQATSVVGNIQYF.

The rearrangement joins TRBV20-1 to TRBJ2-5, with unresolved D. The CDR3 loop spans 13 amino acids. The germline gives CDR1 DFQATT, CDR2 SNEGSKA (reference sequence). The V end was cut by 0 bases, the J end by 5 bases, with 10 bases between. The CDR3 sequence: CSARESRRETQYF. The DNA of the CDR3 is TGCAGTGCTAGAGAGAGCCGAAGGGAGACCCAGTACTTC.

The chain links TRBV20-1 to TRBJ2-7; 8 nucleotides agree with TRBD1. This CDR3 comprises 15 residues. Germline assignment: CDR1 DFQATT and CDR2 SNEGSKA (reference sequence). The V gene end was trimmed by 3 bases and the J gene end by 1 base; junction bases not matched to a gene: 8. CDR3 DNA: TGCAGTGCTAGCGGGGGACAGGCTCTTTCCTACGAGCAGTACTTC. Protein sequence: CSASGGQALSYEQYF.

This clonotype showed up many times. The chain uses TRBV12-3 or TRBV12-4 and TRBJ2-1, with 8 bases aligning to TRBD2. This CDR3 is built from 15 residues. V lost 5 bases, J lost 2 bases, and 5 bases stayed unmatched. The DNA for the CDR3 is TGTGCCAGCAGTGTGACTAGCGTAGCCTACAATGAGCAGTTCTTC. This codes for CASSVTSVAYNEQFF.

The V gene is TRBV25-1, the J gene TRBJ2-7, with 10 bases matching TRBD1. The CDR3 length is 12 residues. Per germline, CDR1 MGHDK and CDR2 SYGVNS. The V and J ends lost 8 bases and 6 bases, in that order; junction bases with no gene match: 4. CDR3 sequence: CASATGGFEQYF. The CDR3 DNA sequence: TGTGCCAGCGCGACAGGGGGCTTCGAGCAGTACTTC.

V is TRBV2 and J is TRBJ2-7, with no clear D. Trimming took off 3 bases at V and 2 bases at J, with 11 bases between the two ends. Germline V gives CDR1 SNHLY, CDR2 FYNNEI. The CDR3 is 14 residues long. CDR3 sequence: CASSDSLAPYEQYF. The CDR3 DNA reads as TGTGCCAGCAGTGATTCATTGGCCCCCTACGAGCAGTACTTC.

Notes on this clonotype: A read error may account for a junction end that differs from germline. The chain links TRBV3-1 to TRBJ2-5; D unclear. CDR1 is LGHDT, CDR2 YNNKEL, per germline (reference sequence). There are 14 residues in the CDR3. The CDR3 DNA reads as TGCGCCAGCAGCCAAGCTGGATCTCAAGAGACCCAGTACTTC. Translation gives CASSQAGSQETQYF.